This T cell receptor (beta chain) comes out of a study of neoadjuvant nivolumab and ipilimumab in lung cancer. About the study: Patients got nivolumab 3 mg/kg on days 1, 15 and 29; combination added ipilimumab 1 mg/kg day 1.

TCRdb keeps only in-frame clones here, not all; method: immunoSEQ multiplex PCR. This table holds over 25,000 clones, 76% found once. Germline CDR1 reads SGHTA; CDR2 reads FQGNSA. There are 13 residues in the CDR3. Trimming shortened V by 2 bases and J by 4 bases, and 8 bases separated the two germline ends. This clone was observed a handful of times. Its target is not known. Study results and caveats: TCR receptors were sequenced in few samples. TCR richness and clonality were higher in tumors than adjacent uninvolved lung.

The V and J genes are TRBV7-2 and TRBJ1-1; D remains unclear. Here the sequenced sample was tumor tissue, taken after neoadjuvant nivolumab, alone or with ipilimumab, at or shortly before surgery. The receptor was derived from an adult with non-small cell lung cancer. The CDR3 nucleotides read TGTGCCAGCAGCTTATTGGGAACCACTGAAGCTTTCTTT. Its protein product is CASSLLGTTEAFF.